The sequence of this T cell receptor (beta chain) was determined in a study of OX40 agonist ivuxolimab in advanced cancers. TCRdb keeps only in-frame clones here, not all; method: immunoSEQ multiplex PCR. The data show approximately 100,000 clones, around 91% seen once. Sample: CD4+ or CD8+ T cells sorted from blood, taken in a trial of the OX40 agonist ivuxolimab. The clonotype comes from an adult with an advanced solid tumor such as melanoma, head and neck, liver or kidney cancer.

This CDR3 reads CASSLAQVSDTQYF. The CDR3 bases are TGTGCCAGCAGCTTAGCTCAGGTATCAGATACGCAGTATTTT. The chain couples TRBV7-2 to TRBJ2-3; D is ambiguous. The CDR3 spans 14 residues. CDR1 and CDR2 from the germline V gene are SGHTA and FQGNSA. With 0 bases removed from V and 4 bases from J, the gap between germline ends came to 8 bases.